This TCR beta chain stems from a study of blood T cell repertoires in COVID-19. Study at large: The United States, Italy and Spain were the sources of the acute and convalescent COVID-19 samples.

Using immunoSEQ multiplex PCR, the repertoire was profiled, and TCRdb retains in-frame clones only, with some absent. The sample has about 190,000 clones, just under 85% seen once. The CDR3 is 11 amino acids. Germline V lookup: CDR1 KGHDR, CDR2 SFDVKD. Trimming took off 9 bases at V and 8 bases at J, with 10 bases between the two ends. There are a few counts of this clone. The chain carries TRBV24-1 and TRBJ2-1; tentative D call: TRBD2 (5 bases). The sequence was obtained from a woman in her seventies with active or convalescent COVID-19. The sequencing input was peripheral blood. The CDR3 sequence: CATGEGDEQFF. For the CDR3, the DNA is TGTGCCACCGGAGAGGGAGATGAGCAGTTCTTC.